The 2 T cell receptor beta chains reported below all come from one sample, sequenced in a study of technical replicates of blood from several donors. Clones were sequenced by immunoSEQ multiplex PCR, and TCRdb holds only the in-frame ones, with some missing. This repertoire shows tens of thousands of clones, 98% found once; its top ten account for approximately 0.17%. Sequencing was done on a sample of T cells isolated from PBMCs. The receptors here all came from a human donor in good health.

DNA for the CDR3: TGTGCCTGGAGTGTACGGTTCGGGGAGCTGTTTTTT. Its translation is CAWSVRFGELFF. The chain employs TRBV30 and TRBJ2-2, with D uncertain. Germline V gene data show CDR1 as GTSNPN and CDR2 as SVGIG (reference sequence). The CDR3 extends over 12 amino acids. V was cut by 0 bases and J by 7 bases, with 6 bases left in between.

V gene TRBV7-9 combines with J gene TRBJ2-3; TRBD2 agrees at 8 bases. Trimming took 2 bases from V and 6 from J; bases not matched to a gene: 10. CDR1 SEHNR and CDR2 FQNEAQ come from the germline V gene (reference sequence). This CDR3 is 16 amino acids long. The CDR3: CASSLTVREGKDTQYF. The CDR3 nucleotides read TGTGCCAGCAGCTTAACGGTACGGGAGGGCAAGGATACGCAGTATTTT.